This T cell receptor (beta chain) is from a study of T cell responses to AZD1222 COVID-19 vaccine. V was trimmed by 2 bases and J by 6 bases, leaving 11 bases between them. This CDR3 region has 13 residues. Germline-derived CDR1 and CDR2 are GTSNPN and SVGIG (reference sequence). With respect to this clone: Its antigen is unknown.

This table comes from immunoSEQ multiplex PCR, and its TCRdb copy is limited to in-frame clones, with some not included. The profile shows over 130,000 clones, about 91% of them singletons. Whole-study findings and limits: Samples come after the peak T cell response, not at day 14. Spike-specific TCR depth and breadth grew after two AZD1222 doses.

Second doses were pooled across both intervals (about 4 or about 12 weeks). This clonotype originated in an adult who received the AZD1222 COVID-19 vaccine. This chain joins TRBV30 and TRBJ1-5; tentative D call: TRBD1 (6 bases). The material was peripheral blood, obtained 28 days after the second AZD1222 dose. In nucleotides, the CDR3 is TGTGCCTGGAGTATGGGACATACTCAGCCCCAGCATTTT. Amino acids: CAWSMGHTQPQHF.